This T cell receptor beta chain came from a study of T cells in Graves' hyperthyroidism and ophthalmopathy (dated by TCRdb to between 2017 and 2020). For context, the study as a whole: Peripheral blood samples were taken at the time of initial diagnosis, prior to any treatment. A discovery cohort of roughly 96 patients, 43 with Graves' ophthalmopathy and 55 to 65 with stable Graves' hyperthyroidism, was used to find distinguishing TCR V-J signatures. Prospective prediction of ophthalmopathy was tested in an independent validation cohort of approximately 19 hyperthyroidism patients and some 17 patients who later progressed to ophthalmopathy. For training and testing, the approximately 92 patients in the discovery cohort were randomly divided in a 7:3 ratio. Thyroid tissue and blood T-cell repertoires from several Graves' hyperthyroidism patients were also compared in the study. Following sampling, methimazole starting at 30 mg daily was given to hyperthyroidism patients, and high-dose intravenous methylprednisolone was given to ophthalmopathy patients. The paper describes TCR Vbeta CDR3 sequencing of about 140 peripheral blood samples, made up of about 40 ophthalmopathy patients, more than 70 hyperthyroidism patients and about 17 progressor patients.

This clonotype was counted a few times. The specificity of this receptor is unknown. No base qualities exist here, and no much larger clone lies one base off it. A patient counted as having stable Graves' hyperthyroidism if no progression to ophthalmopathy occurred over 18 months of follow-up. Hyperthyroidism patients were aged 18 to 65 years and newly diagnosed, with disease duration of less than 2 months. The study excluded patients with uncontrolled infections, other autoimmune diseases, pregnancy or lactation. Diagnoses were established on the basis of clinical symptoms, serum thyroxine and TRAb, thyroid ultrasound, and orbital computed tomography. Ficoll-Paque density gradient centrifugation was used to isolate PBMCs from around 10 ml of fresh peripheral blood. Trizol reagent was used to extract total RNA, and RNA quality was then checked on an Agilent 2100 Bioanalyzer. Per the germline V gene (reference sequence), PRHDT is the CDR1 and FYEKMQ is the CDR2. Measured from the cysteine to the phenylalanine, the CDR3 is 13 residues long. The entry retains the CDR3 DNA only, 39 bases that are in frame from base 1. Ends trimmed: V by 5 bases, J by 5 bases; bases unmatched to a gene: 6.

The TCR beta CDR3 regions were amplified from RNA transcripts. For the first round of RT-PCR on the TCR CDR3, the HTBI primer set was used together with the Qiagen OneStep RT-PCR kit. Libraries were constructed in a second round of multiplex PCR, after which size selection and purification were carried out. Sequencing of the libraries was done on an Illumina HiSeq2000 using paired-end 100 bp reads. In the original analysis: Raw data were processed with SOAPnuke, discarding reads with adapters, uncalled bases, mean Phred below 15, or no exact constant-primer or identifier match. High-quality paired reads were merged using COPE v1.2.5, and each unique nucleotide sequence was defined as a clonotype. MiTCR v1.1 was used to align clonotypes to the IMGT TRBV, TRBD and TRBJ reference segments. The analysis included only V-J combinations with a frequency above 0.0001, which together covered roughly 99% of the repertoires. A TCS score was defined as the ratio of F50 (clonal expansion) to E x V (chaos), with BLOSUM62-based TCRdist applied between CDR3 peptides within each V-J. Welch's t-statistics and random forest reduced roughly 530 V-J features to some 14, which were used in a naive Bayes classifier (R e1071). The similarity between thyroid and blood repertoires was quantified using the Morisita-Horn index. The raw public reads went through TCRdb reprocessing: fastp at Q25, MiXCR clone calling, in-frame beta chains kept. For every CDR3 protein sequence, its rows merge into one entry that carries the most common genes and DNA. It is TCRdb's table, rather than the study itself, that gives the V and J calls and clone size. Within this sample are about 680,000 distinct CDR3 sequences, with approximately 40% of them counted one time only. The leading ten clones occupy around 32% of the sample.

Paper-wide results and their limitations: Blood samples also contained most of the expanded thyroid clonotypes (frequency above 0.001), which suggests that blood repertoires may reflect thyroid immune responses. In validation, progression to ophthalmopathy was predicted by the model with nearly 71% sensitivity and 72.22% specificity, a median of about 6.4 months before onset. A model built on a 13 V-J signature distinguished ophthalmopathy from stable hyperthyroidism, reaching roughly 88% sensitivity and 81.08% specificity in cross-validation and 80%/75% in testing. Sample size was not statistically predetermined, and investigators were not blinded to group allocation.

This TCR derives from a woman between 40 and 55 years old with Graves' hyperthyroidism. The rearranged chain carries TRBV13 and TRBJ2-7; 7 bases in the middle match TRBD1. The sample taken for sequencing was blood. The CDR3 here reads CASSLGQANEQYF. At the DNA level, the sequence is TGTGCCAGCAGCCTCGGACAGGCCAACGAGCAGTACTTC.